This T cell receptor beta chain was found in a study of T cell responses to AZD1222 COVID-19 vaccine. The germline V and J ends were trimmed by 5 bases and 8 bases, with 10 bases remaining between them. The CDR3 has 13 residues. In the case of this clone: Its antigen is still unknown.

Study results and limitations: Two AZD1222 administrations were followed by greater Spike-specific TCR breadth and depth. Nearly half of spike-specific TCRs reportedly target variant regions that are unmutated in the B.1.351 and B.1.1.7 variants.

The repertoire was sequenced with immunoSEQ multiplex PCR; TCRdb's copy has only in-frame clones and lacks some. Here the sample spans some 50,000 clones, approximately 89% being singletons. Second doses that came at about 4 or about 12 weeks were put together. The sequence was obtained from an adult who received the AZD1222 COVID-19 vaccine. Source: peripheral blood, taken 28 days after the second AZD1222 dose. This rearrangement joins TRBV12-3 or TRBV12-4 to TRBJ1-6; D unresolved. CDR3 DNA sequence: TGTGCCAGCAGTCGCGAAAGTGATTCACCCCTCCACTTT. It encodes CASSRESDSPLHF.